The rows below give T cell receptor beta chains drawn from one sample of a study of post-analysis software for immune sequencing data. TCRdb recomputed calls from the PCR reads with MiXCR, one row per CDR3 protein. Altogether fewer than 550,000 distinct CDR3 sequences are present, around a third being singletons, with the ten largest covering approximately 5.4%. What was sequenced was blood. All receptors derive from a girl aged 2 to 17 with multiple sclerosis. Both conserved end residues are part of each CDR3. The order of the fields is V gene, clone size, D gene, J gene, CDR3 protein, CDR3 DNA. D genes are given only for firm matches. Expanded clones are given a class, and other clones once, few, many or no size at all.

TRBV6-1	.	.	TRBJ2-7	CACGPSISSYEQYF	TGTGCCTGTGGTCCCAGCATCAGCTCCTACGAGCAGTACTTC
TRBV20-1	.	TRBD2	TRBJ2-1	CSARGWWKRGGYEQFF	TGCAGTGCTAGAGGATGGTGGAAGCGGGGGGGCTATGAGCAGTTCTTC
TRBV19	few	TRBD1	TRBJ1-2	CATRGGRAGYTF	TGTGCCACCCGAGGGGGCCGGGCTGGCTACACCTTC
TRBV5-1	.	TRBD2	TRBJ2-3	CASSLEYPAGGQSSTDTQYF	TGCGCCAGCAGCTTGGAGTACCCAGCGGGGGGCCAATCTAGCACAGATACGCAGTATTTT
TRBV20-1	.	TRBD1	TRBJ1-6	CSAVRDSHNNSPLHF	TGCAGTGCAGTCCGGGACAGCCATAATAATTCACCCCTCCACTTT
TRBV20-1	few	.	TRBJ1-1	CSARGLGGTEAFF	TGCAGTGCTAGAGGTTTAGGAGGCACTGAAGCTTTCTTT
TRBV29-1	.	.	TRBJ1-2	CSAAPSNYGYTF	TGCAGCGCCGCTCCCAGTAACTATGGCTACACCTTC
TRBV5-1	.	.	TRBJ1-4	CASSLDRTEDEKLFF	TGCGCCAGCAGCTTGGACCGGACTGAAGATGAAAAACTGTTTTTT
TRBV6-5	many	TRBD2	TRBJ2-3	CASRAGGLDTQYF	TGTGCCAGCAGGGCGGGGGGGCTTGATACGCAGTATTTT
TRBV20-1	many	TRBD2	TRBJ2-3	CSARVPAGPRKGSTDTQYF	TGCAGTGCTAGAGTACCAGCGGGGCCCCGGAAGGGCAGCACAGATACGCAGTATTTT
TRBV6-1	.	.	TRBJ2-3	CASKVGVVDTQYF	TGTGCCAGCAAGGTTGGAGTGGTAGATACGCAGTATTTT
TRBV12-3/TRBV12-4	once	.	TRBJ1-5	CASSPGSMNQPQHF	TGTGCCAGCAGTCCGGGCTCCATGAATCAGCCCCAGCATTTT
TRBV20-1	.	.	TRBJ2-1	CSATGSRNEQFF	TGCAGTGCCACAGGGAGTCGTAATGAGCAGTTCTTC
TRBV6-4	few	.	TRBJ1-5	CASSFRSWQRGYGNQPQHF	TGTGCCAGCAGTTTTCGTTCGTGGCAGAGGGGTTATGGCAATCAGCCCCAGCATTTT
TRBV28	few	.	TRBJ2-4	CASSDSGNNEQYF	TGTGCCAGCAGCGACTCAGGGAACAATGAGCAGTACTTC
TRBV2	.	TRBD1	TRBJ1-5	CASSPTQGGAFNQPQHF	TGTGCCAGCAGTCCCACCCAGGGGGGGGCCTTTAATCAGCCCCAGCATTTT
TRBV15	few	.	TRBJ1-1	CATSRDPGLNTEAFF	TGTGCCACCAGCAGAGATCCGGGGTTGAACACTGAAGCTTTCTTT